This entry is about one T cell receptor beta chain. No antigen is known for it. No clone much larger than this one lies a single base away; base qualities are absent. The sample comes from a study of blood T cell repertoires in COVID-19 (dated by TCRdb to the early 2020s). Broadly, across the study: Collaborator samples came from the United States, Italy and Spain and covered acute and convalescent phases of COVID-19. The repertoires were made available in a free public database intended to serve as a resource for research on the immune response to SARS-CoV-2. The samples were drawn from the first 160 participants of the ongoing ImmuneRACE study and from more than 1,000 subjects provided by 6 global collaborators. Where HLA class I and class II types were available, the types were taken from metadata supplied by the sample provider, not from assay-based typing. Sample metadata almost always included a de-identified subject ID, COVID-19 status, age in years and sex. The material from the prospective study consisted of cDNA or gDNA derived from T cells, B-cell-depleted T cells, or PBMCs. Deeply sampled blood TCRbeta repertoires from subjects exposed to, actively infected with, or recovered from COVID-19 were included in the dataset.

TCRbeta CDR3 regions were amplified from genomic DNA by means of the immunoSEQ Assay, a bias-controlled multiplex PCR. The paper's processing steps were these. The number of nucleated cells in each sample was estimated from the amplification of reference gene primers within the assay. To quantify the absolute abundance of each unique TCRbeta CDR3 rearrangement, sequence reads were collapsed and filtered. For each sample, productive Simpson clonality was calculated as the square root of Simpson's diversity index over productive rearrangements. The clones in this table, taken by TCRdb from immuneACCESS, are in-frame only. Not every clone is retained; where verified, under half of the shortfall comes from an unresolved V gene, and the cause of the rest is unknown. V and J calls and clone size are given by that table; D and trimming were obtained from the DNA. The sample has approximately 530,000 clones on record, approximately 91% of them singletons. Roughly 8% of the sample belongs to the ten largest clones.

One collaborating source in Seattle enrolled patients during active infection and followed them longitudinally through the course of disease. Whole blood was collected in K2EDTA tubes by collaborating institutions according to the institutions' own protocols. For TCRbeta analysis, collaborator samples were shipped as frozen whole blood, as isolated PBMCs, or as DNA extracted from either sample type. Results the study describes overall, beyond this receptor: How much clinical and demographic metadata was included differed by source and by participant, and the metadata was provided uncurated.

Including the terminal cysteine and phenylalanine, the CDR3 comprises 14 residues. The only DNA kept is the CDR3, 42 bases in frame from the first base. Unmatched junction bases come to 11, with V trimmed by 7 bases and J by 5 bases. CDR1 SGDLS and CDR2 YYNGEE were looked up in the germline V gene. The receptor comes from a woman in her forties or fifties with COVID-19, enrolled during active disease. This receptor chain uses TRBV9 and TRBJ2-5, with 7 bases matching TRBD1. Sequencing was carried out using peripheral blood. For the CDR3, the sequence is CASSDKGDSETQYF. The nucleotide sequence reads as follows: TGTGCCAGCTCCGACAAGGGGGACAGTGAGACCCAGTACTTC.